These T cell receptor beta chains were read from a single sample in a study of blood T cell repertoires in COVID-19. Assay: immunoSEQ multiplex PCR; the TCRdb copy retains only in-frame clones and omits some. The table lists fewer than 120,000 clones, around four fifths of them singletons, with about 15% in the top ten. The source material was peripheral blood. All receptors derive from an older woman with acute or convalescent COVID-19. CDR3s include the opening cysteine and the closing phenylalanine or tryptophan. The D gene is left open where the match is weak. Some rows mark clone size as missing; the rest say once, few, many or name a class of expanded clone.

TRBD1 | TRBJ1-2 | NA | TRBV28 | CASWPRGLGGGYTF | TGTGCCAGCTGGCCAAGGGGGCTTGGGGGAGGCTACACCTTC
NA | TRBJ1-2 | NA | TRBV20-1 | CSASTPYGYTF | TGCAGTGCTTCGACACCCTATGGCTACACCTTC
NA | TRBJ2-1 | NA | TRBV7-9 | CASSLGLDYNEQFF | TGTGCCAGCAGCTTAGGACTAGACTACAATGAGCAGTTCTTC
NA | TRBJ1-2 | NA | TRBV28 | CASRGMRGSAGGYTF | TGTGCCAGCAGGGGAATGAGGGGGTCCGCTGGGGGCTACACCTTC
NA | TRBJ1-2 | NA | TRBV9 | CASSVARVAWYGYTF | TGTGCCAGCAGCGTAGCGAGGGTGGCCTGGTATGGCTACACCTTC
NA | TRBJ1-1 | NA | TRBV4-3 | CASSQVPGTEAFF | TGCGCCAGCAGCCAAGTACCCGGGACAGAAGCTTTCTTT
TRBD1 | TRBJ2-6 | once | TRBV6-1 | CASSEVLGQGDSGANVLTF | TGTGCCAGCAGTGAGGTATTGGGACAGGGGGACTCTGGGGCCAACGTCCTGACTTTC
TRBD1 | TRBJ1-2 | NA | TRBV29-1 | CSVAPGTGANYGYTF | TGCAGCGTCGCCCCCGGGACAGGGGCTAACTATGGCTACACCTTC
NA | TRBJ2-7 | NA | TRBV14 | CASSQVAGSSYEQYF | TGTGCCAGCAGCCAAGTGGCGGGCAGCTCCTACGAGCAGTACTTC
NA | TRBJ1-4 | NA | TRBV27 | CASSFLQGSEKLFF | TGTGCCAGCAGTTTTTTGCAGGGATCTGAAAAACTGTTTTTT
TRBD1 | TRBJ1-6 | NA | TRBV11-3 | CASSRQGKRSGSPLHF | TGTGCCAGCAGCAGACAGGGAAAGAGGTCGGGTTCACCCCTCCACTTT